The rows below give T cell receptor beta chains drawn from one sample of a study of blood T cell repertoires in COVID-19. Sequenced by immunoSEQ multiplex PCR; TCRdb stores in-frame clones only, minus some. This table holds fewer than 200,000 clones, around nine tenths found once. The sequenced material came from peripheral blood. The receptors shown here come from a woman in her seventies with COVID-19, enrolled during active disease. Each CDR3 is given with its conserved first and last residue. D genes are given only for firm matches. Expanded clones get a size class; other rows say once, few or many, or leave the size out.

D gene: -
clone size: -
J gene: TRBJ1-1
V gene: TRBV5-6
CDR3 protein: CASSLPRGSNTEAFF
CDR3 DNA: TGTGCCAGCAGCTTGCCAAGGGGGTCTAACACTGAAGCTTTCTTT

D gene: -
clone size: -
J gene: TRBJ2-3
V gene: TRBV5-4
CDR3 protein: CASSSLQGTYGTQYF
CDR3 DNA: TGTGCCAGCAGCTCTTTACAGGGAACTTATGGTACGCAGTATTTT

D gene: TRBD1
clone size: -
J gene: TRBJ1-3
V gene: TRBV11-3
CDR3 protein: CASSYGQGYGNTIYF
CDR3 DNA: TGTGCCAGCAGCTACGGACAGGGGTATGGAAACACCATATATTTT

D gene: -
clone size: -
J gene: TRBJ1-2
V gene: TRBV4-3
CDR3 protein: CASSQGSQRYGYTF
CDR3 DNA: TGCGCCAGCAGCCAAGGTTCTCAGCGTTATGGCTACACCTTC

D gene: TRBD2
clone size: -
J gene: TRBJ2-1
V gene: TRBV2
CDR3 protein: CASSKIAGTNNEQFF
CDR3 DNA: TGTGCCAGCAGTAAAATAGCGGGGACGAACAATGAGCAGTTCTTC

D gene: -
clone size: -
J gene: TRBJ1-2
V gene: TRBV19
CDR3 protein: CASSIGPQGGYGYTF
CDR3 DNA: TGTGCCAGTAGTATAGGTCCCCAGGGTGGGTATGGCTACACCTTC

D gene: TRBD2
clone size: -
J gene: TRBJ2-3
V gene: TRBV7-9
CDR3 protein: CASSLGLAGPDTDTQYF
CDR3 DNA: TGTGCCAGCAGCTTAGGACTAGCGGGACCCGACACAGATACGCAGTATTTT

D gene: TRBD2
clone size: once
J gene: TRBJ2-2
V gene: TRBV7-2
CDR3 protein: CASSPQTSGSAGELFF
CDR3 DNA: TGTGCCAGCAGCCCCCAGACTAGCGGGAGCGCCGGGGAGCTGTTTTTT

D gene: TRBD2
clone size: few
J gene: TRBJ2-7
V gene: TRBV11-3
CDR3 protein: CASSLVAGAYEQYF
CDR3 DNA: TGTGCCAGCAGCTTAGTAGCGGGAGCCTACGAGCAGTACTTC

D gene: TRBD1
clone size: -
J gene: TRBJ2-2
V gene: TRBV28
CDR3 protein: CASSSGSTGSTGELFF
CDR3 DNA: TGTGCCAGCAGTTCTGGTTCGACAGGGTCAACCGGGGAGCTGTTTTTT

D gene: -
clone size: -
J gene: TRBJ2-2
V gene: TRBV10-3
CDR3 protein: CAISEAGPGELFF
CDR3 DNA: TGTGCCATCAGTGAGGCAGGGCCCGGGGAGCTGTTTTTT

D gene: -
clone size: once
J gene: TRBJ2-2
V gene: TRBV7-3
CDR3 protein: CASSLDRRELTGELFF
CDR3 DNA: TGTGCCAGCAGCTTAGATCGGCGGGAACTCACCGGGGAGCTGTTTTTT

D gene: TRBD2
clone size: -
J gene: TRBJ2-1
V gene: TRBV7-9
CDR3 protein: CASSLATSGPYNEQFF
CDR3 DNA: TGTGCCAGCAGCTTAGCGACTAGCGGGCCCTACAATGAGCAGTTCTTC

D gene: TRBD2
clone size: -
J gene: TRBJ2-7
V gene: TRBV6-1
CDR3 protein: CASSEGGGRWYEQYF
CDR3 DNA: TGTGCCAGCAGTGAAGGGGGCGGGAGATGGTACGAGCAGTACTTC

D gene: TRBD1
clone size: -
J gene: TRBJ1-5
V gene: TRBV6-6
CDR3 protein: CASNPGTGFQPQHF
CDR3 DNA: TGTGCCAGCAACCCAGGGACAGGGTTTCAGCCCCAGCATTTT

D gene: -
clone size: -
J gene: TRBJ2-1
V gene: TRBV6-2/TRBV6-3
CDR3 protein: CASSPRGAYNEQFF
CDR3 DNA: TGTGCCAGCAGCCCCAGGGGGGCCTACAATGAGCAGTTCTTC

D gene: -
clone size: -
J gene: TRBJ1-3
V gene: TRBV5-5
CDR3 protein: CASSPIDRGNTIYF
CDR3 DNA: TGTGCCAGCAGCCCAATTGACAGGGGAAACACCATATATTTT

D gene: TRBD1
clone size: -
J gene: TRBJ1-4
V gene: TRBV11-3
CDR3 protein: CASSPGQGAEKLFF
CDR3 DNA: TGTGCCAGCAGCCCCGGGCAGGGGGCGGAAAAACTGTTTTTT

D gene: -
clone size: few
J gene: TRBJ1-1
V gene: TRBV10-3
CDR3 protein: CAISESEVQDTEAFF
CDR3 DNA: TGTGCCATCAGTGAGTCCGAAGTGCAGGACACTGAAGCTTTCTTT

D gene: -
clone size: -
J gene: TRBJ2-1
V gene: TRBV5-1
CDR3 protein: CASSRQGTGYNEQFF
CDR3 DNA: TGCGCCAGCAGCCGCCAGGGTACGGGTTACAATGAGCAGTTCTTC

D gene: -
clone size: once
J gene: TRBJ2-2
V gene: TRBV7-3
CDR3 protein: CASSPPRVGLRGTGELFF
CDR3 DNA: TGTGCCAGCAGCCCACCCCGTGTGGGCTTACGTGGCACCGGGGAGCTGTTTTTT

D gene: -
clone size: -
J gene: TRBJ2-2
V gene: TRBV11-3
CDR3 protein: CASSTQGSTGELFF
CDR3 DNA: TGTGCCAGCAGCACACAGGGAAGTACCGGGGAGCTGTTTTTT

D gene: TRBD2
clone size: -
J gene: TRBJ2-1
V gene: TRBV4-1
CDR3 protein: CASSQVLADYNEQFF
CDR3 DNA: TGCGCCAGCAGCCAAGTTCTAGCGGACTACAATGAGCAGTTCTTC

D gene: TRBD1
clone size: few
J gene: TRBJ1-2
V gene: TRBV18
CDR3 protein: CASSPFSGQGQGASGYTF
CDR3 DNA: TGTGCCAGCTCACCATTTTCGGGACAGGGGCAGGGGGCCTCTGGCTACACCTTC

D gene: -
clone size: -
J gene: TRBJ2-5
V gene: TRBV27
CDR3 protein: CASSLRMAGGIWETQYF
CDR3 DNA: TGTGCCAGCAGTTTACGAATGGCCGGCGGAATCTGGGAGACCCAGTACTTC

D gene: TRBD1
clone size: few
J gene: TRBJ1-1
V gene: TRBV5-4
CDR3 protein: CASSHDRGVTEAFF
CDR3 DNA: TGTGCCAGCAGCCACGACAGGGGTGTCACTGAAGCTTTCTTT

D gene: -
clone size: -
J gene: TRBJ2-7
V gene: TRBV3-1/TRBV3-2
CDR3 protein: CASSQEGSYYEQYF
CDR3 DNA: TGTGCCAGCAGCCAAGAGGGGAGTTACTACGAGCAGTACTTC

D gene: -
clone size: -
J gene: TRBJ1-5
V gene: TRBV6-6
CDR3 protein: CASSYFQGRVQPQHF
CDR3 DNA: TGTGCCAGCAGTTACTTTCAGGGGCGCGTTCAGCCCCAGCATTTT

D gene: TRBD1
clone size: -
J gene: TRBJ2-7
V gene: TRBV5-5
CDR3 protein: CASSFQGDYEQYF
CDR3 DNA: TGTGCCAGCAGCTTCCAGGGGGACTACGAGCAGTACTTC

D gene: TRBD1
clone size: -
J gene: TRBJ1-1
V gene: TRBV5-1
CDR3 protein: CASSLADRGIDRAFF
CDR3 DNA: TGCGCCAGCAGCTTGGCGGACAGGGGGATTGATAGAGCTTTCTTT

D gene: -
clone size: -
J gene: TRBJ1-3
V gene: TRBV9
CDR3 protein: CASSGGDTIYF
CDR3 DNA: TGTGCCAGCAGCGGGGGAGACACCATATATTTT

D gene: TRBD2
clone size: -
J gene: TRBJ2-5
V gene: TRBV27
CDR3 protein: CASETAGFQETQYF
CDR3 DNA: TGTGCCAGCGAAACAGCGGGGTTTCAAGAGACCCAGTACTTC

D gene: TRBD1
clone size: -
J gene: TRBJ1-2
V gene: TRBV6-2/TRBV6-3
CDR3 protein: CASSSRPTGGGYGYTF
CDR3 DNA: TGTGCCAGCAGTTCCCGACCGACAGGGGGCGGCTATGGCTACACCTTC

D gene: -
clone size: -
J gene: TRBJ2-3
V gene: TRBV4-1
CDR3 protein: CASSQGATDTQYF
CDR3 DNA: TGCGCCAGCAGCCAAGGAGCTACAGATACGCAGTATTTT

D gene: -
clone size: -
J gene: TRBJ1-2
V gene: TRBV24-1
CDR3 protein: CATSDSGQGDYGYTF
CDR3 DNA: TGTGCCACCAGTGATTCTGGGCAGGGTGACTATGGCTACACCTTC

D gene: TRBD1
clone size: -
J gene: TRBJ1-5
V gene: TRBV18
CDR3 protein: CASSPRDSMGNQPQHF
CDR3 DNA: TGTGCCAGCTCACCACGGGACAGCATGGGCAATCAGCCCCAGCATTTT

D gene: TRBD2
clone size: -
J gene: TRBJ2-1
V gene: TRBV28
CDR3 protein: CASSLKSGRRYEQFF
CDR3 DNA: TGTGCCAGCAGTTTAAAAAGCGGGAGAAGGTATGAGCAGTTCTTC

D gene: TRBD2
clone size: -
J gene: TRBJ2-2
V gene: TRBV30
CDR3 protein: CAWSLGLAGGPDTGELFF
CDR3 DNA: TGTGCCTGGAGTTTGGGACTAGCGGGAGGACCGGACACCGGGGAGCTGTTTTTT

D gene: TRBD1
clone size: few
J gene: TRBJ1-2
V gene: TRBV11-2
CDR3 protein: CASRVTGGDGYTF
CDR3 DNA: TGTGCCAGCAGAGTGACAGGGGGCGATGGCTACACCTTC

D gene: TRBD1
clone size: -
J gene: TRBJ1-5
V gene: TRBV28
CDR3 protein: CASRPQGGYYQPQHF
CDR3 DNA: TGTGCCAGCAGGCCACAGGGGGGGTATTATCAGCCCCAGCATTTT

D gene: -
clone size: -
J gene: TRBJ1-1
V gene: TRBV10-3
CDR3 protein: CAIRSKDSRGEAFF
CDR3 DNA: TGTGCCATCAGGTCTAAGGACAGTAGGGGTGAAGCTTTCTTT

D gene: TRBD1
clone size: -
J gene: TRBJ2-1
V gene: TRBV5-1
CDR3 protein: CASSLAGQGYNEQFF
CDR3 DNA: TGCGCCAGCAGCTTGGCAGGACAGGGGTATAATGAGCAGTTCTTC

D gene: TRBD1
clone size: -
J gene: TRBJ1-2
V gene: TRBV15
CDR3 protein: CATSRDRTGSSGYTF
CDR3 DNA: TGTGCCACCAGCAGAGATCGGACAGGGTCAAGTGGCTACACCTTC

D gene: TRBD1
clone size: -
J gene: TRBJ1-5
V gene: TRBV28
CDR3 protein: CASSLTGYNQPQHF
CDR3 DNA: TGTGCCAGCAGCTTGACAGGGTACAATCAGCCCCAGCATTTT

D gene: TRBD2
clone size: -
J gene: TRBJ2-7
V gene: TRBV2
CDR3 protein: CASKEGPSGSYEQYF
CDR3 DNA: TGTGCCAGCAAAGAAGGCCCTAGCGGGAGTTACGAGCAGTACTTC

D gene: -
clone size: -
J gene: TRBJ1-5
V gene: TRBV6-2/TRBV6-3
CDR3 protein: CASSPTGTNQPQHF
CDR3 DNA: TGTGCCAGCAGTCCGACAGGTACTAATCAGCCCCAGCATTTT

D gene: TRBD1
clone size: once
J gene: TRBJ1-5
V gene: TRBV30
CDR3 protein: CAWSAGDSGKPQHF
CDR3 DNA: TGTGCCTGGAGTGCAGGGGACAGTGGAAAACCCCAGCATTTT

D gene: -
clone size: few
J gene: TRBJ1-1
V gene: TRBV18
CDR3 protein: CASSAGNTEAFF
CDR3 DNA: TGTGCCAGCTCAGCGGGGAACACTGAAGCTTTCTTT

D gene: TRBD1
clone size: once
J gene: TRBJ2-7
V gene: TRBV28
CDR3 protein: CASSLPTGSGYEQYF
CDR3 DNA: TGTGCCAGCAGTTTACCGACAGGGTCGGGCTACGAGCAGTACTTC

D gene: TRBD2
clone size: -
J gene: TRBJ2-2
V gene: TRBV18
CDR3 protein: CASSPSGLAGVFVGELFF
CDR3 DNA: TGTGCCAGCTCACCATCGGGGCTAGCGGGAGTTTTTGTCGGGGAGCTGTTTTTT